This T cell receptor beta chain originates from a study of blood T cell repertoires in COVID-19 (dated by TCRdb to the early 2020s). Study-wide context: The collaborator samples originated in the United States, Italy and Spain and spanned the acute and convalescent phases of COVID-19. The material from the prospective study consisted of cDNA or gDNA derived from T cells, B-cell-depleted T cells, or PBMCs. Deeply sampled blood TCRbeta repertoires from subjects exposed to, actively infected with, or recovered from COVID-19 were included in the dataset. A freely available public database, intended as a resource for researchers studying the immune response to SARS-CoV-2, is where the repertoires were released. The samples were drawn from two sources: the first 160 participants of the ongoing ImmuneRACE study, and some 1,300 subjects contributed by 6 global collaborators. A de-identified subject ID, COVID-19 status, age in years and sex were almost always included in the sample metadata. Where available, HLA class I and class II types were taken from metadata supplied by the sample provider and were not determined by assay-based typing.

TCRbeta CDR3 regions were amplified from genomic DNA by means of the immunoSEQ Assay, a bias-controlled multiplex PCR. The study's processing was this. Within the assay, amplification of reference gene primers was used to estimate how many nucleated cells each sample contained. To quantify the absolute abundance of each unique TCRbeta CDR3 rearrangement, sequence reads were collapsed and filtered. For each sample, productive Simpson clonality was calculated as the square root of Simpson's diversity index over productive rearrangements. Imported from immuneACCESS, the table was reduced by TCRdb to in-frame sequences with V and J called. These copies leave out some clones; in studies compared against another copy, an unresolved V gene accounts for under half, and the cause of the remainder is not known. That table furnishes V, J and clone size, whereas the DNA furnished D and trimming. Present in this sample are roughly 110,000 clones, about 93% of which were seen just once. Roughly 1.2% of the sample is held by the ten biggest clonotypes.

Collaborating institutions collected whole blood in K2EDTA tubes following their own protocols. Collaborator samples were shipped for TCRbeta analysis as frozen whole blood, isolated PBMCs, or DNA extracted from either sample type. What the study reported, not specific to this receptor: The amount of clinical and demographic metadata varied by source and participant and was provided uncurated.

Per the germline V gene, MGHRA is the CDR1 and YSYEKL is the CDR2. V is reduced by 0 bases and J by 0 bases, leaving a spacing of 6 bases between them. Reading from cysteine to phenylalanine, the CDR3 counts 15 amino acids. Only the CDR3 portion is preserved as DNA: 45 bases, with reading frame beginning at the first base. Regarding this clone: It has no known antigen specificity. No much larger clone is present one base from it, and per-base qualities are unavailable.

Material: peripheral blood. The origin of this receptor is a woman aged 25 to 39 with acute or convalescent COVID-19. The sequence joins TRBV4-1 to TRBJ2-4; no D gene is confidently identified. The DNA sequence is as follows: TGCGCCAGCAGCCAAGAAACTCTAGCCAAAAACATTCAGTACTTC. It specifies CASSQETLAKNIQYF.